This T cell receptor (beta chain) comes out of a study of beta chain features in type 1 diabetes. General study findings and limits: Researchers reported that naive, central memory and Treg TCRB repertoires appeared more similar in patients than in healthy donors. Within each of all four CD4+ subsets, Type 1 diabetes patients had TCRB CDR3s that were moderately but significantly shorter. cDNA-based reads could over-represent cells with high TCR expression.

J was trimmed by 5 bases and V by 2 bases; bases with no gene match: 7. The CDR3 extends over 15 amino acids. Germline-derived CDR1 and CDR2 are SGHNT and YYREEE (reference sequence). Expressed TCRB transcripts were sequenced after all isolated RNA was converted to cDNA. The average read count of naive, central memory and regulatory T cell samples was a few million. The table came from immunoSEQ multiplex PCR; TCRdb's copy has only in-frame clones and leaves some out. The sample yields around 710,000 clones, 9.5% to 15% seen once. This clone was found a few times. Its antigen is not known. The specimen was naive CD4+ T cells from blood. This chain links TRBV5-4 with TRBJ2-3; 8 bases align to TRBD2. This clonotype was sampled from a man aged 25 to 45 with type 1 diabetes. CDR3 nucleotide sequence: TGTGCCAGCAGCTTTCTAGCGGCGGGGGGAGATACGCAGTATTTT. Encoded protein: CASSFLAAGGDTQYF.